Shown below are 22 T cell receptor beta chains from a single sample sequenced in a study of blood T cell repertoires in COVID-19. Sequenced by immunoSEQ multiplex PCR; TCRdb stores in-frame clones only, minus some. The data show about 400,000 clones, with just under 90% seen just once and 1.5% to 2% held by the top ten. Sequencing was done on a sample of PBMCs or T cells enriched from blood (not recorded which). These receptors all stem from a woman aged 25 to 39 who had recovered from COVID-19.

The V call is TRBV28, the J call TRBJ2-1; 11 bases fit TRBD1. Germline V CDR1 and CDR2: MDHEN, SYDVKM. This CDR3 is 15 amino acids long. The V segment lost 6 bases and the J segment 9 bases; nucleotides outside the gene matches: 10. The CDR3, as DNA: TGTGCCAGCAGACCCACCGGGACAGGGGGTGGTGAGCAGTTCTTC. Translation gives CASRPTGTGGGEQFF.

The rearrangement joins TRBV3-1 (or the pseudogene TRBV3-2) to TRBJ2-1; 7 nucleotides line up with TRBD1. Germline V lookup: CDR1 LGHDT, CDR2 YNNKEL (reference sequence). This CDR3 comprises 14 residues. The trim removed 4 bases at V and 7 bases at J, leaving 7 bases unmatched. The CDR3 DNA follows: TGTGCCAGCAGCCGATCGGGACAGTTAAATGAGCAGTTCTTC. It specifies CASSRSGQLNEQFF.

In this sample, this clone turned up once. V gene TRBV6-5 combines with J gene TRBJ2-3; possible D gene TRBD2, 6 bases. The germline gives CDR1 MNHEY, CDR2 SVGAGI. V gave up 9 bases and J gave up 2 bases, with 12 bases separating them. This CDR3 spans 13 amino acids. CDR3 DNA: TGTGCCAGTGGGGAGGTTAACACAGATACGCAGTATTTT. Its protein is CASGEVNTDTQYF.

The chain joins TRBV19 to TRBJ1-3, with 7 bases fitting TRBD1. V shed 5 bases, J shed 2 bases, and the junction held 3 bases outside the gene matches. Germline assignment: CDR1 LNHDA and CDR2 SQIVND (reference sequence). CDR3 size: 14 residues. The CDR3 sequence is CASSATGAGNTIYF. The CDR3 DNA reads TGTGCCAGTAGTGCCACAGGGGCTGGAAACACCATATATTTT.

This chain uses TRBV6-5 with TRBJ2-2; TRBD2 matches 7 bases. The germline gives CDR1 MNHEY, CDR2 SVGAGI. This CDR3 has 15 amino acids. Germline trimming cut 5 bases from V and 7 bases from J; bases unmatched to any gene: 10. CDR3 coding DNA: TGTGCCAGCAGTCTGGTTGCGGGAGCTATCGGGGAGCTGTTTTTT. This translates into CASSLVAGAIGELFF.

The chain links TRBV28 to TRBJ1-3; D gene unclear. V was trimmed by 5 bases and J by 0 bases, leaving 8 bases between them. The germline CDR1 and CDR2 sequences are MDHEN and SYDVKM. There are 14 residues in the CDR3. The CDR3 DNA reads as TGTGCCAGCAGTCCCCAACTCTCTGGAAACACCATATATTTT. Amino acids: CASSPQLSGNTIYF.

CDR3 nucleotide sequence: TGCAGTGCTAGTCCCCCCATTCGGACAGGACTCTACGAGCAGTACTTC. This encodes CSASPPIRTGLYEQYF. The chain employs TRBV20-1 and TRBJ2-7; TRBD1 aligns across 7 bases. This CDR3 is built from 16 residues. After removal of 3 bases from V and 3 bases from J, the junction contained 14 bases not matched to a gene. CDR1 is DFQATT and CDR2 is SNEGSKA in the germline V gene (reference sequence).

The rearrangement uses TRBV7-9 and TRBJ1-1; a possible D gene is TRBD1 (5 bases). CDR1 is SEHNR and CDR2 is FQNEAQ in the germline V gene (reference sequence). V lost 2 bases and J lost 2, with 12 bases in between. The CDR3 is made up of 15 amino acids. The CDR3 DNA follows: TGTGCCAGCAGCTTATCAAGCAGGGAAAACACTGAAGCTTTCTTT. This codes for CASSLSSRENTEAFF.

The chain recombines TRBV6-1 with TRBJ2-7; no definite D call. Trimming left V 1 base short and J 3 bases short, with 16 bases between. Germline V gives CDR1 MNHNS, CDR2 SASEGT. This CDR3 is built from 16 residues. The CDR3 sequence: CASSEEGRPLVYEQYF. CDR3 DNA: TGTGCCAGCAGTGAAGAAGGCAGGCCTCTTGTCTACGAGCAGTACTTC.

The J gene is TRBJ1-1, the V gene TRBV4-2, with D possibly TRBD1 on 5 matching bases. Germline V gene sequence: CDR1 LGHNA, CDR2 YNFKEQ. V dropped 0 bases and J dropped 3 bases, with 14 bases sitting between them. The CDR3 runs 16 residues. DNA of the CDR3: TGTGCCAGCAGCCAAGATGGGGATACAGGATACACTGAAGCTTTCTTT. Protein sequence: CASSQDGDTGYTEAFF.

This chain links TRBV10-3 with TRBJ2-7; D is unclear. Trimming removed 6 bases from V and 3 bases from J, with 12 bases in between. CDR3 length: 13 residues. Germline loops: CDR1 ENHRY, CDR2 SYGVKD. CDR3: CAISAEPNYEQYF. Written as DNA, the CDR3 is TGTGCCATCAGCGCCGAGCCGAACTACGAGCAGTACTTC.

This clone is a singleton in its sample. The chain has TRBV19 and TRBJ1-1; D ambiguous. The length of the CDR3 is 13 residues. Germline V lookup: CDR1 LNHDA, CDR2 SQIVND (reference sequence). The ends were cut back, 3 bases at V and 1 base at J, with 6 bases in the middle. CDR3 protein: CASSILRNTEAFF. The CDR3 DNA reads as TGTGCCAGTAGTATTTTGCGGAACACTGAAGCTTTCTTT.

This clone was picked up one time. The genes are TRBV4-3 and TRBJ1-5; weak D call: TRBD1 (5 bases). The CDR3 is 18 residues long. Germline assignment: CDR1 LGHNA and CDR2 YSLEER. The germline V and J ends were trimmed by 1 base and 3 bases, with 19 bases remaining between them. As DNA, the CDR3 is TGCGCCAGCAGCCAAGTTCGCCTGAGACAGTTTAACAATCAGCCCCAGCATTTT. Translating gives CASSQVRLRQFNNQPQHF.

The rearrangement links TRBV7-9 to TRBJ1-5, with TRBD1 matching 8 bases. With V trimmed by 1 base and J by 2 bases, 7 bases remained unmatched. Germline loops: CDR1 SEHNR, CDR2 FQNEAQ (reference sequence). CDR3 size: 17 residues. This CDR3 is CASSLGRTGTRNQPQHF. In DNA form, the CDR3 reads TGTGCCAGCAGCTTAGGAAGGACAGGGACTCGCAATCAGCCCCAGCATTTT.

The chain carries TRBV6-2 or TRBV6-3 and TRBJ1-3; D gene unclear. Germline lookup yields CDR1 MNHEY and CDR2 SVGEGT. Deletions cut 6 bases from V and 4 bases from J, with 10 bases between. There are 13 residues in the CDR3. CDR3 loop: CASSAHKGNTIYF. The DNA for the CDR3 is TGTGCCAGCAGCGCCCACAAGGGAAACACCATATATTTT.

The V call is TRBV7-8, the J call TRBJ1-5; 8 nucleotides agree with TRBD1. Germline CDR1 and CDR2: SGHVS and FQNEAQ. Trimming at V came to 4 bases and at J to 0 bases, leaving 5 bases not matched to a gene. The CDR3 is 16 amino acids. This CDR3 reads CASSSRTGPSNQPQHF. The CDR3 DNA sequence: TGTGCCAGCAGCTCACGGACAGGGCCTAGCAATCAGCCCCAGCATTTT.

This sequence joins TRBV12-5 and TRBJ2-7, with TRBD2 matching 9 bases. Germline assignment: CDR1 LGHNT and CDR2 FRNRAP. V trimming: 0 bases; J trimming: 2 bases; junction bases outside the gene matches: 23. This CDR3 spans 22 amino acids. In nucleotides, the CDR3 is TGTGCTAGTGGTTTGGTACTGGGTAGCGGGAGCAACAAGTTCAGTCGGCCCTACGAGCAGTACTTC. Protein: CASGLVLGSGSNKFSRPYEQYF. Based on the CDR3 plus reference TRBV12-5 and TRBJ2-7, the full variable domain is DARVTQTPRHKVTEMGQEVTMRCQPILGHNTVFWYRQTMMQGLELLAYFRNRAPLDDSGMPKDRFSAEMPDATLATLKIQPSEPRDSAVYFCASGLVLGSGSNKFSRPYEQYFGPGTRLTVT.

The chain has TRBV11-1 and TRBJ1-1, with D unresolved. The CDR3 sequence is 14 residues long. Germline loops: CDR1 SGHAT, CDR2 FQDESV (reference sequence). Trimming removed 3 bases from V and 1 base from J, with 9 bases in between. The CDR3 is CASSLTSQNTEAFF. The CDR3 bases are TGTGCCAGCAGCTTGACTTCTCAGAACACTGAAGCTTTCTTT.

The chain recombines TRBV27 with TRBJ1-2, with a weak D call TRBD1 (6 bases). Germline V lookup: CDR1 MNHEY, CDR2 SMNVEV (reference sequence). V gave up 0 bases and J gave up 5 bases, with 16 bases separating them. The CDR3 covers 16 residues. CDR3 sequence reads: CASSLSTRGGEYGYTF. The DNA of the CDR3 is TGTGCCAGCAGTTTATCGACGAGGGGGGGAGAATATGGCTACACCTTC.

This chain connects TRBV7-9 to TRBJ2-3; 7 nucleotides agree with TRBD2. Germline values: CDR1 SEHNR, CDR2 FQNEAQ (reference sequence). The ends lost 2 bases at V and 0 bases at J; junction bases unmatched: 2. This CDR3 spans 15 amino acids. The CDR3 DNA reads as TGTGCCAGCAGCTTAATCGGGGGGAGCACAGATACGCAGTATTTT. Translating it yields CASSLIGGSTDTQYF.

V is TRBV5-6 and J is TRBJ1-5; D ambiguous. V lost 2 bases, J lost 6 bases, and 12 bases lay in between. The CDR3 covers 14 residues. Germline lookup yields CDR1 SGHDT and CDR2 YYEEEE. CDR3 sequence (DNA): TGTGCCAGCAGCTTCTCCGGGGATAGTCAGCCCCAGCATTTT. Its translation: CASSFSGDSQPQHF.

The chain employs TRBV6-1 and TRBJ1-5; 7 bases align to TRBD1. Germline V gene lookup returns CDR1 MNHNS and CDR2 SASEGT. This CDR3 is built from 17 residues. Trimming took 3 bases from V and 2 from J; bases not matched to a gene: 10. CDR3 sequence (DNA): TGTGCCAGCAGTGATTCTAGGAGGGGGCTAGGCAATCAGCCCCAGCATTTT. This encodes CASSDSRRGLGNQPQHF.